This T cell receptor (beta chain) was found in a study of early T cells in non-severe SARS-CoV-2 infection (dated by TCRdb to the early 2020s). The study in broad terms: Bulk RNA from unsorted whole blood was used for TCR sequencing, so alpha and beta chains could not be paired.

To prepare the library, 5' RACE was applied. Sequenced on a NextSeq 500. To correct for sequencing error and PCR bias, the TCR library protocol tagged individual cDNA molecules with unique molecular identifiers. TCR alpha and beta chains were both sequenced, and the abundances of alpha and beta sequences in each sample were closely correlated with each other. The paper's data handling went like this. Decombinator V4 was used to annotate TCR sequences for V gene, J gene and CDR3. Expanded TCRs were defined as changing significantly between any two time points under a Poisson model with p below 0.0001. TCR abundances were normalised to the total number of TCRs sequenced per sample and were expressed as counts per million. TRAV1-2 paired with TRAJ12, TRAJ20 or TRAJ33 defined MAIT TCRs, while TRAV10 paired with TRAJ18 defined iNKT TCRs. A search of VDJdb, accessed on 1 November 2021, was run for TCRs annotated to CMV, EBV and SARS-CoV-2, with TCRs annotated for multiple antigens excluded. In-frame beta chains were kept once TCRdb had trimmed the public reads at Q25 with fastp and called clones with MiXCR. Each entry is one CDR3 protein sequence, shown with its most common DNA and genes. The V and J calls, along with clone size, are taken from TCRdb and not from the paper's own processing. The sample table contains about 77,000 distinct CDR3 sequences; only one count was recorded for roughly an eighth of them. Roughly a sixth of the sample comes from the top ten.

The germline V gene sets CDR1 to KGHSH and CDR2 to LQKENI. The CDR3 covers 14 residues, taking in both the cysteine and the phenylalanine. Of the read, only the CDR3 DNA is kept; its 42 bases are in frame from base 1. Trimming costs V 4 bases and J 3 bases, and their ends lie 10 bases apart. A case-control design nested within a healthcare worker cohort in London, UK, was used, with weekly nasopharyngeal swab PCR tests and blood sampling performed. Healthcare workers were recruited during the week of the UK lockdown, between 23 and 31 March 2020, and followed weekly for up to 16 weeks. Overall results and qualifications from the work: VDJdb matching was skewed toward anti-spike CD8 responses and likely underestimated virus-specific expansions by missing private and CD4 specificities.

Comment on this clonotype: The antigen it recognizes is unknown. Base qualities are not at hand, and no much larger clone is one base apart.

The sequence joins TRBV18 to TRBJ1-5, and possibly TRBD1, on 5 matching bases. Sequencing used whole blood, obtained at baseline. The sequence was obtained from an adult who was a healthcare worker with PCR-confirmed SARS-CoV-2 infection or an uninfected control (not recorded which). The donor label of this sample is uncertain. The nucleotide sequence reads TGTGCCAGCTCACAGGGGCCTACCAATCAGCCCCAGCATTTT. This yields the protein CASSQGPTNQPQHF.